This is a list of T cell receptor beta chains from one sample in a study of regulatory T cells in long-lasting Graves disease. TCRdb reanalysed the multiplex PCR reads using MiXCR and keeps one entry per CDR3 protein. The table has about 430,000 distinct CDR3 sequences, roughly a fifth seen once; the top ten hold over 11%. Material: peripheral blood mononuclear cells (PBMCs), obtained when the disease was refractory, from a patient treated with antithyroid drugs. The receptors here all came from a female donor with Graves disease. Both conserved end residues are trimmed from each CDR3. Size is stated for part of the rows, as once, few or many counts, or as a class when the clone is expanded.

V	J	size	CDR3
TRBV5-6	TRBJ2-7	few	ASSWPDSYEQY
TRBV2	TRBJ2-3	few	ASRGPGLPPDTQY
TRBV20-1	TRBJ2-7	-	SGSDGRFYEQY
TRBV7-9	TRBJ2-7	few	ASSLDRRLQY
TRBV15	TRBJ2-2	few	ATSRDWSGELF
TRBV20-1	TRBJ2-7	-	SASDPPQSSYEQY
TRBV19	TRBJ1-5	-	ASTPGQVYNQPQH
TRBV27	TRBJ2-5	few	ASSLSGLSMETQY
TRBV10-2	TRBJ2-4	-	ASSESGGNDIQY
TRBV12-3/TRBV12-4	TRBJ2-2	many	ASSLAGTTGELF
TRBV7-6	TRBJ2-2	-	ASSPGLAGGYTGELF